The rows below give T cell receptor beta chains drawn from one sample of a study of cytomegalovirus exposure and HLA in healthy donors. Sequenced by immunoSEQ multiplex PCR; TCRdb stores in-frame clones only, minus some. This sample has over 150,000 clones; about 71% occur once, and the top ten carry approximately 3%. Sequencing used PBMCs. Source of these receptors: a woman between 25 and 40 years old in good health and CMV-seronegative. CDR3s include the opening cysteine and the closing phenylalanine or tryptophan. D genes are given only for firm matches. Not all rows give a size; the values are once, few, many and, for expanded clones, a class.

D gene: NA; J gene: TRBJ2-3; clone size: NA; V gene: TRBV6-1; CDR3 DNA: TGTGCCAGCATTGAGAGGCCTAGCACAGATACGCAGTATTTT; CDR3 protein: CASIERPSTDTQYF
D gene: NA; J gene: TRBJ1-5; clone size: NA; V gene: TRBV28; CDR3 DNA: TGTGCCAGCAGTGCGATCCCGGGACACAGCAATCAGCCCCAGCATTTT; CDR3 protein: CASSAIPGHSNQPQHF
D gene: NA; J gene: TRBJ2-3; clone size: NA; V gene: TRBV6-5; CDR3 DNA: TGTGCCAGCAGACAAACAGCCACAGATACGCAGTATTTT; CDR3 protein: CASRQTATDTQYF
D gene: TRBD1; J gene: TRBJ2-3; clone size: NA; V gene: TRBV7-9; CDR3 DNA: TGTGCCAGCAGCCCCATGACAGGGGGCGAAAATACGCAGTATTTT; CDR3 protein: CASSPMTGGENTQYF
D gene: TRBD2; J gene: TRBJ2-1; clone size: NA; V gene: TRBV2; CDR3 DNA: TGTGCCAGCAGTGGTCTAGCGGATTACAATGAGCAGTTCTTC; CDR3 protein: CASSGLADYNEQFF
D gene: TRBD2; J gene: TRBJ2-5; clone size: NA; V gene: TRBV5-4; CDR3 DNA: TGTGCCAGCAAGCGGGAGTTTGGAGAGACCCAGTACTTC; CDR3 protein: CASKREFGETQYF
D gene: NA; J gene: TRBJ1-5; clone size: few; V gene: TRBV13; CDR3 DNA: TGTGCCAGCAGCCCAAATGGCAATCAGCCCCAGCATTTT; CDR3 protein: CASSPNGNQPQHF
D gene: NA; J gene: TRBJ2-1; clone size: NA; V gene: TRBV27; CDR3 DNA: TGTGCCAGCAGTCTAGAGGGCCCCGTGTACAATGAGCAGTTCTTC; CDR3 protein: CASSLEGPVYNEQFF
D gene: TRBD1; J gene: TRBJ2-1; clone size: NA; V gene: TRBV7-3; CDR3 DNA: TGTGCCAGCAGCCAAGACAGGGGCAATGAGCAGTTCTTC; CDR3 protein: CASSQDRGNEQFF
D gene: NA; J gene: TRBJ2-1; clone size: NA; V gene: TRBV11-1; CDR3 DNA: TGTGCCAGCAGCGACATTGCGGATACAGGATACAATGAGCAGTTCTTC; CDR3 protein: CASSDIADTGYNEQFF
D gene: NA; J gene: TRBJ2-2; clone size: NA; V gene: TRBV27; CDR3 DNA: TGTGCCAGCAGTTTTCGGGACACCGGGGAGCTGTTTTTT; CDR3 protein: CASSFRDTGELFF
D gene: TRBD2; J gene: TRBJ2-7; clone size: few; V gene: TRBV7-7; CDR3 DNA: TGTGCTAGCAGTTTAGGGACTAGCGGAGACTACGAGCAGTACTTC; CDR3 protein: CASSLGTSGDYEQYF
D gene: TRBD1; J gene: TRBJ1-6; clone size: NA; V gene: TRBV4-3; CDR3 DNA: TGCGCCAGCAGCCAACGACAGGGCGATTCACCCCTCCACTTT; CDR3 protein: CASSQRQGDSPLHF
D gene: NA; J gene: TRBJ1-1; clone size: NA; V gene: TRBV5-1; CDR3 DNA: TGCGCCAGCAGCGACAACAGGGCCTACACTGAAGCTTTCTTT; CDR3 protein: CASSDNRAYTEAFF
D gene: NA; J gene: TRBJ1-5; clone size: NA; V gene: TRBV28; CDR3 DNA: TGTGCCAGCATTACCGATCGGGATCAGCCCCAGCATTTT; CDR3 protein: CASITDRDQPQHF
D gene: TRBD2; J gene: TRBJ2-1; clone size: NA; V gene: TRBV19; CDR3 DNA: TGTGCCAGTAGTGGGAGCGGGGTAAGGAATGAGCAGTTCTTC; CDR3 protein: CASSGSGVRNEQFF
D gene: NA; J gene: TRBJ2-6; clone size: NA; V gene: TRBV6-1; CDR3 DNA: TGTGCCAGCAGTGAAGTCGGGGAAGGGTCTGGGGCCAACGTCCTGACTTTC; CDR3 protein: CASSEVGEGSGANVLTF
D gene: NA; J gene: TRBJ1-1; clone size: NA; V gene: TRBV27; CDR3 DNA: TGTGCCAGCAGTTATGTCGGCGGCAACACTGAAGCTTTCTTT; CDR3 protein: CASSYVGGNTEAFF
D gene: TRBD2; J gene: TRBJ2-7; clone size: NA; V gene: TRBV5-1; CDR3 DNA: TGCGCCAGCAGGGGCGGGGGATACGAGCAGTACTTC; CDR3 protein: CASRGGGYEQYF
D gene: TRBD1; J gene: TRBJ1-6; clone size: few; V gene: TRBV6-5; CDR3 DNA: TGTGCCAGCAGTTACGAAGGGACAGGGTCTAATTCACCCCTCCACTTT; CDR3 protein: CASSYEGTGSNSPLHF
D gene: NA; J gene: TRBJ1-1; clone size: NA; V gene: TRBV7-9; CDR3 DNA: TGTGCCAGCAGCCCTCCTTTGAACACTGAAGCTTTCTTT; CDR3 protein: CASSPPLNTEAFF
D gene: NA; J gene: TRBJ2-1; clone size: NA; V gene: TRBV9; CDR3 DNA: TGTGCCAGCAGCGCTTACATGTTAAGCTCCTACAATGAGCAGTTCTTC; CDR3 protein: CASSAYMLSSYNEQFF
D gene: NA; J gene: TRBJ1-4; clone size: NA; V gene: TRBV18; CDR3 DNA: TGTGCCAGCCAAAGGGGGAGTAATGAAAAACTGTTTTTT; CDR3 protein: CASQRGSNEKLFF
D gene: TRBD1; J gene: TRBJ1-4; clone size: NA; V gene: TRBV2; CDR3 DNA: TGTGCCAGCAGTCATAGGGGGCCTGATGAAAAACTGTTTTTT; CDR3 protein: CASSHRGPDEKLFF
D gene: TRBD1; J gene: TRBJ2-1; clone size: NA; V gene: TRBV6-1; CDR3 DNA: TGTGCCAGCAAAGAGGGGGCAGCGGAATACAATGAGCAGTTCTTC; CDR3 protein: CASKEGAAEYNEQFF
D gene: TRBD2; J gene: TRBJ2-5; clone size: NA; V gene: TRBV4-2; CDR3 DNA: TGTGCCAGCAGCCAAGCAAGCGGGGGGGCCGGGGAGACCCAGTACTTC; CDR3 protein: CASSQASGGAGETQYF
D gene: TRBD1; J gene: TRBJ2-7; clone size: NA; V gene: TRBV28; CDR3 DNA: TGTGCCAGCATTGGGACAGGACCCCACGAGCAGTACTTC; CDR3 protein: CASIGTGPHEQYF
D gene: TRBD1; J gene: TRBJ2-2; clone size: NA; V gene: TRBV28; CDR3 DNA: TGTGCCAGCAGGCTTAGGACAGGGAGGTCTGCGAACACCGGGGAGCTGTTTTTT; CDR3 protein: CASRLRTGRSANTGELFF
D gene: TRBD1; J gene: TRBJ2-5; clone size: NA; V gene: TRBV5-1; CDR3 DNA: TGCGCCAGCAGCTTGGCCGCGGGACAGGGTCAAGAGACCCAGTACTTC; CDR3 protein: CASSLAAGQGQETQYF
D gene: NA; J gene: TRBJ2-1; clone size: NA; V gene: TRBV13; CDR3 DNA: TGTGCCAGCAGCTTAGGCCTAAGCGGTTCCTACAATGAGCAGTTCTTC; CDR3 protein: CASSLGLSGSYNEQFF
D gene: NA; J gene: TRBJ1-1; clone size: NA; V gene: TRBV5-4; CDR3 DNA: TGTGCCAGCAGCTTGGAGGAGGGGAGGGGCACTGAAGCTTTCTTT; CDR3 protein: CASSLEEGRGTEAFF
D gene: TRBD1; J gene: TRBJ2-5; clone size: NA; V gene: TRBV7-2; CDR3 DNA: TGTGCCAGCAGCACGGACAGGGGACAAGAGACCCAGTACTTC; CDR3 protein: CASSTDRGQETQYF